These T cell receptor beta chains were read from a single sample in a study of blood T cell repertoires in COVID-19. The assay was immunoSEQ multiplex PCR, and TCRdb's table has in-frame clones only and misses some. The sample lists about 140,000 clones, approximately 85% occurring once. Input material: peripheral blood. These receptors came from a man between 65 and 85 years old with acute or convalescent COVID-19. Each CDR3 is given with its conserved first and last residue. A D gene is named only where the DNA matches it firmly. For some rows the clone size is stated as once, few or many, or as a class when expanded; others skip it.

d_gene: -; v_gene: TRBV10-1; abundance: -; j_gene: TRBJ1-2; CDR3nt: TGCGCCAGCAGTGAAAGGCAGGGTAGTGGCTACACCTTC; CDR3aa: CASSERQGSGYTF
d_gene: -; v_gene: TRBV13; abundance: -; j_gene: TRBJ2-2; CDR3nt: TGTGCCAGCAGACAGGGACATCTGAACACCGGGGAGCTGTTTTTT; CDR3aa: CASRQGHLNTGELFF
d_gene: -; v_gene: TRBV11-2; abundance: -; j_gene: TRBJ1-3; CDR3nt: TGTGCCAGCACCCGTGGACGGACTGGGGGAAACACCATATATTTT; CDR3aa: CASTRGRTGGNTIYF
d_gene: TRBD1; v_gene: TRBV6-5; abundance: -; j_gene: TRBJ1-2; CDR3nt: TGTGCCAGCAGTTACTCAAGGACAGGGGGCGAAGGCTACACCTTC; CDR3aa: CASSYSRTGGEGYTF
d_gene: -; v_gene: TRBV27; abundance: -; j_gene: TRBJ1-3; CDR3nt: TGTGCCAGTGAAGAACTCTACTCTGGAAACACCATATATTTT; CDR3aa: CASEELYSGNTIYF
d_gene: TRBD2; v_gene: TRBV3-1/TRBV3-2; abundance: -; j_gene: TRBJ2-1; CDR3nt: TGTGCCAGCAGCCCATCGGGACTAGTCAATGAGCAGTTCTTC; CDR3aa: CASSPSGLVNEQFF
d_gene: -; v_gene: TRBV28; abundance: -; j_gene: TRBJ1-5; CDR3nt: TGTGCCAGCAATACTCCGCTCAATCAGCCCCAGCATTTT; CDR3aa: CASNTPLNQPQHF
d_gene: TRBD1; v_gene: TRBV7-9; abundance: -; j_gene: TRBJ1-1; CDR3nt: TGTGCCAGCAGCTTAACGGGACAGGGGGGGAACACTGAAGCTTTCTTT; CDR3aa: CASSLTGQGGNTEAFF
d_gene: TRBD1; v_gene: TRBV7-8; abundance: -; j_gene: TRBJ1-5; CDR3nt: TGTGCCAGCAGCATGACAGGGGGGAATCAGCCCCAGCATTTT; CDR3aa: CASSMTGGNQPQHF
d_gene: TRBD2; v_gene: TRBV7-3; abundance: once; j_gene: TRBJ2-1; CDR3nt: TGTGCCAGCAGCGCTCGCGCGGGAGGACACAATGAGCAGTTCTTC; CDR3aa: CASSARAGGHNEQFF
d_gene: TRBD2; v_gene: TRBV7-6; abundance: once; j_gene: TRBJ2-5; CDR3nt: TGTGCCAGCAGCTTAGCGCACCCAGCGGGGGCCCCCCAGTACTTC; CDR3aa: CASSLAHPAGAPQYF
d_gene: TRBD1; v_gene: TRBV27; abundance: -; j_gene: TRBJ2-7; CDR3nt: TGTGCCAGCAGTCAATCCCCGGACAGGGAAAGGGAGCAGTACTTC; CDR3aa: CASSQSPDREREQYF
d_gene: TRBD1; v_gene: TRBV7-2; abundance: -; j_gene: TRBJ2-2; CDR3nt: TGTGCCAGCAGCTCCTGGACAGGCGGAGGGGAGCTGTTTTTT; CDR3aa: CASSSWTGGGELFF
d_gene: TRBD1; v_gene: TRBV18; abundance: -; j_gene: TRBJ1-3; CDR3nt: TGTGCCAGCTCACCTGGACAGGGCCCCGGAAACACCATATATTTT; CDR3aa: CASSPGQGPGNTIYF
d_gene: TRBD2; v_gene: TRBV2; abundance: -; j_gene: TRBJ2-3; CDR3nt: TGTGCCAGCAGAAGACTAGCGGCTAGCACAGATACGCAGTATTTT; CDR3aa: CASRRLAASTDTQYF
d_gene: TRBD2; v_gene: TRBV6-1; abundance: -; j_gene: TRBJ2-2; CDR3nt: TGTGCCAGCAGTGAACTAGCGGGAGGGCCCTCCGGGGAGCTGTTTTTT; CDR3aa: CASSELAGGPSGELFF
d_gene: -; v_gene: TRBV3-1/TRBV3-2; abundance: -; j_gene: TRBJ2-3; CDR3nt: TGTGCCAGCAGCCAGGGGGGACAGCTGCGTGCGCAGTATTTT; CDR3aa: CASSQGGQLRAQYF
d_gene: -; v_gene: TRBV4-1; abundance: few; j_gene: TRBJ1-4; CDR3nt: TGCGCCAGCAGCCAAGTAGTCCATCCGACTAATGAAAAACTGTTTTTT; CDR3aa: CASSQVVHPTNEKLFF